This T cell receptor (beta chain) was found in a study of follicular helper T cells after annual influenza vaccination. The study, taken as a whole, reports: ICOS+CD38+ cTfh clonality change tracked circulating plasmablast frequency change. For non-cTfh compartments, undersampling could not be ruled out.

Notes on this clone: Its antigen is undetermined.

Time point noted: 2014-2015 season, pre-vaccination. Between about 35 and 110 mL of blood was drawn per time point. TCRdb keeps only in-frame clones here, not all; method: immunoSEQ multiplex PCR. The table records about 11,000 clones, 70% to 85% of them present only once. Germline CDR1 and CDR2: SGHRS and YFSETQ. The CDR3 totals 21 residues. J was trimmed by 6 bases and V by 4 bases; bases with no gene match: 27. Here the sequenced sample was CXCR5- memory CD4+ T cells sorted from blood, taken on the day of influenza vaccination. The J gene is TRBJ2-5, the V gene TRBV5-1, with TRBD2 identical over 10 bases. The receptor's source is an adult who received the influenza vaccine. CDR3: CASSPYGGGEASGRVKKTQYF. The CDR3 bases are TGCGCCAGCAGCCCCTACGGAGGGGGTGAGGCTAGCGGGAGAGTAAAAAAGACCCAGTACTTC.